The present TCR beta chain was sequenced within a study of CD8+ T cells in alopecia areata. Study as a whole: Treated patients' severity was scored by percentage of affected scalp area. Overall study findings and caveats: Especially in alopecia totalis/universalis, lesional scalp showed greater clonality than normal scalp did.

This clone was seen only a few times. Its specificity is unknown. The treatment is: oral pan-JAK inhibitor, 5-10 mg twice daily. Extracted from the samples, RNA was reverse transcribed into cDNA to serve as the sequencing template. Produced via immunoSEQ multiplex PCR; TCRdb's table is partial and in-frame only. The sample includes some 200,000 clones, about 60% of them seen just once. The V gene lost 3 bases and the J gene lost 5 bases, with 14 bases spanning the gap. This CDR3 region has 13 residues. CDR1 and CDR2 (germline): SQVTM, ANQGSEA. V and J are TRBV29-1 and TRBJ2-7; the D gene is possibly TRBD2 (5 bases). The sample in question was CD8+ T cells sorted from blood, obtained at week 24, from a patient treated with tofacitinib. The clonotype was recovered from a human donor with alopecia areata. CDR3 sequence reads: CSVDIGAGDEQYF. CDR3 DNA: TGCAGCGTTGACATCGGTGCCGGGGACGAGCAGTACTTC.